The sequence of this T cell receptor beta chain was determined in a study of OX40 agonist ivuxolimab in advanced cancers. Overall study context: Subjects had a mean age of about 65 years, with a range of 23 to 79; roughly 83% were male.

Sequencing was performed with immunoSEQ multiplex PCR; in TCRdb, only in-frame clones are kept and a portion is missing. The sample lists about 130,000 clones, about nine tenths occurring once. In the case of this clone: The antigen is undetermined.

CDR3 length: 15 residues. Germline CDR1 and CDR2: LNHDA and SQIVND (reference sequence). The study's findings and limits: The CD4+ and CD8+ T cells in the blood had expanded clonally by week 6 at 0.1 to 3.0 mg/kg. At 0.1-3.0 mg/kg, partial responders had clonal expansion among the lowest observed.

The source material was CD4+ or CD8+ T cells sorted from blood, sampled in a trial of the OX40 agonist ivuxolimab. This receptor was taken from an adult with an advanced solid tumor such as melanoma, head and neck, liver or kidney cancer. The rearrangement links TRBV19 to TRBJ2-5; 13 bases agree with TRBD2. Near its end, the DNA agrees better with TRBJ2-7, so the J call may be wrong. The CDR3 DNA reads as TGTGCCAGTAGGTGGACTAGCGGGAGTTCCTACGAGCAGTACTTC. Protein: CASRWTSGSSYEQYF.